Below are 21 T cell receptor beta chains sequenced from a single sample in a study of cytomegalovirus exposure and HLA in healthy donors (dated by TCRdb to the late 2010s). The library was generated by the immunoSEQ multiplex PCR assay. What TCRdb holds here is the immuneACCESS table cut down to in-frame rearrangements. Part of the clones is not present; checked against another copy, under half of the missing clones reflect an unresolved V gene, and the others are unexplained. This sample is represented by 350,000 or so clones; 86% of them were singletons. Around 0.84% of the sample lies in the top ten. Source material: PBMCs. The receptors stem from a woman aged 18 to 35 in good health and CMV-seronegative.

The V and J genes are TRBV4-2 and TRBJ1-1, with 9 bases lining up with TRBD1. This CDR3 is 13 amino acids long. The junction had 2 bases not matched to a gene; V was cut back by 1 base and J by 8 bases. Looked up from germline, CDR1 is LGHNA and CDR2 is YNFKEQ. The CDR3 sequence is CASSQAGTGEAFF. In DNA form, the CDR3 reads TGTGCCAGCAGCCAAGCCGGGACAGGGGAAGCTTTCTTT.

This chain links TRBV25-1 with TRBJ2-1; TRBD1 aligns across 8 bases. The V gene's germline CDR1 is MGHDK and CDR2 SYGVNS. V was pared by 2 bases and J by 9 bases, with 12 bases of the junction left unmatched. This CDR3 region has 16 residues. The CDR3 is CASSEKDRDFTSEQFF. In nucleotides, the CDR3 is TGTGCCAGCAGTGAAAAGGACAGGGATTTTACCAGTGAGCAGTTCTTC.

A note on this clone: This could be a read error, since a much larger clone is one nucleotide away. The chain uses TRBV2 and TRBJ2-1; 11 bases match TRBD2. Trimming took 6 bases from V and 3 from J; bases not matched to a gene: 4. The CDR3 is 15 residues long. The germline V gene has CDR1 SNHLY and CDR2 FYNNEI. Here the CDR3 reads CASRAGLADYNEQFF. CDR3 bases: TGTGCCAGCAGGGCGGGACTAGCGGACTACAATGAGCAGTTCTTC.

The DNA of the CDR3 is TGTGCCAGCTCCGCTGGGAGAACAAATGAGCAGTTCTTC. Protein product: CASSAGRTNEQFF. The rearrangement uses TRBV28 and TRBJ2-1; possibly TRBD2 for D (5 bases). The ends were cut back, 8 bases at V and 7 bases at J, with 15 bases in the middle. This CDR3 spans 13 amino acids. Germline V gene lookup returns CDR1 MDHEN and CDR2 SYDVKM.

For the CDR3, the DNA is TGTGCCAGCAGTCCCGAGAGCTCTGGAAACACCATATATTTT. This codes for CASSPESSGNTIYF. The rearrangement uses TRBV6-5 and TRBJ1-3; no reliable D call. The CDR3 loop spans 14 amino acids. V was pared by 5 bases and J by 0 bases, with 8 bases between. Germline loops: CDR1 MNHEY, CDR2 SVGAGI.

The V gene is TRBV2, the J gene TRBJ2-5; no clear D gene. Germline V gene sequence: CDR1 SNHLY, CDR2 FYNNEI. This CDR3 is 12 amino acids long. V was pared by 3 bases and J by 1 base, with 3 bases between. CDR3: CASSDLQETQYF. The CDR3 DNA is TGTGCCAGCAGTGACCTCCAAGAGACCCAGTACTTC. Full variable domain (outside the CDR3, taken from reference TRBV2 and TRBJ2-5): EPEVTQTPSHQVTQMGQEVILRCVPISNHLYFYWYRQILGQKVEFLVSFYNNEISEKSEIFDDQFSVERPDGSNFTLKIRSTKLEDSAMYFCASSDLQETQYFGPGTRLLVL.

CDR3 residues: CAISESATGGSGYTF. As DNA, the CDR3 is TGTGCCATCAGTGAGTCAGCGACAGGGGGCTCTGGCTACACCTTC. V usage is TRBV10-3 and J usage is TRBJ1-2, with 10 bases lining up with TRBD1. Germline V CDR1 and CDR2: ENHRY, SYGVKD. The length of the CDR3 is 15 residues. V gave up 0 bases and J gave up 7 bases; unmatched junction bases: 5.

This chain joins TRBV18 and TRBJ1-2, with a weak D call TRBD1 (6 bases). This CDR3 region has 13 residues. V was clipped by 3 bases and J by 3 bases, with 8 bases between them. CDR1 and CDR2 from the germline V gene are KGHSH and LQKENI. The CDR3 DNA is TGTGCCAGCTCACCTCAGGGGCACTATGGCTACACCTTC. This gives the protein CASSPQGHYGYTF.

The V call is TRBV27, the J call TRBJ2-7, with 8 bases fitting TRBD1. Per germline, CDR1 MNHEY and CDR2 SMNVEV (reference sequence). This CDR3 contains 13 residues. V dropped 6 bases and J dropped 7; count of bases not matched to a gene: 8. CDR3 region: CASSRGQGGEQYF. The CDR3 DNA is TGTGCCAGCAGCAGAGGACAGGGAGGAGAGCAGTACTTC.

This clone was seen a single time. This chain connects TRBV7-2 to TRBJ2-7, with D perhaps TRBD1 (5 bases). Deletions cut 3 bases from V and 3 bases from J, with 12 bases between. Germline CDR1 and CDR2: SGHTA and FQGNSA. The CDR3 is 14 amino acids. The CDR3, as DNA: TGTGCCAGCAGCTTTGGACACTTTGGCTACGAGCAGTACTTC. Its protein product is CASSFGHFGYEQYF.

The genes are TRBV27 and TRBJ2-7; no firm D call. The CDR3 totals 13 residues. Germline assignment: CDR1 MNHEY and CDR2 SMNVEV (reference sequence). Trimming took 3 bases from V and 2 from J, leaving 8 bases between them. The CDR3 region is CASSLKAPYEQYF. The CDR3 coding sequence is TGTGCCAGCAGTTTGAAAGCCCCCTACGAGCAGTACTTC.

The chain carries TRBV18 and TRBJ1-2; D is unresolved. The CDR3 extends over 13 amino acids. V was pared by 6 bases and J by 4 bases, with 12 bases between. Germline CDR1 is KGHSH and CDR2 is LQKENI. CDR3 DNA: TGTGCCAGCTCCCCCGCGGGTGGCTATGGCTACACCTTC. Protein: CASSPAGGYGYTF.

J is TRBJ2-1 and V is TRBV18; perhaps TRBD2 as D (5 bases). V lost 6 bases and J lost 7, with 13 bases in between. There are 13 residues in the CDR3. Germline V gene lookup returns CDR1 KGHSH and CDR2 LQKENI. As DNA, the CDR3 is TGTGCCAGCTCCTTACTAGAGGATAATGAGCAGTTCTTC. Protein sequence: CASSLLEDNEQFF.

V is TRBV19 and J is TRBJ1-5, with a tentative D call TRBD1 (6 bases). The V and J ends lost 0 bases and 2 bases respectively, with 11 bases between them. This CDR3 has 16 residues. Germline V lookup: CDR1 LNHDA, CDR2 SQIVND (reference sequence). The chain's CDR3 is CASSIEGRGGNQPQHF. The CDR3 nucleotides are TGTGCCAGTAGTATAGAGGGCAGGGGAGGCAATCAGCCCCAGCATTTT.

The V call is TRBV5-1, the J call TRBJ2-7; 9 nucleotides match TRBD1. Germline V gene lookup returns CDR1 SGHRS and CDR2 YFSETQ. After removal of 0 bases from V and 4 bases from J, the junction contained 2 bases not matched to a gene. The CDR3 contains 14 residues. The CDR3: CASSLEGTGYEQYF. The CDR3 DNA follows: TGCGCCAGCAGCTTGGAGGGGACAGGGTACGAGCAGTACTTC.

V is TRBV10-3 and J is TRBJ2-3, with TRBD2 matching 8 bases. CDR1 and CDR2 (germline): ENHRY, SYGVKD. The CDR3 sequence is 14 residues long. V gave up 4 bases and J gave up 4 bases; unmatched junction bases: 4. CDR3 nucleotides: TGTGCCATCAGTGGGGGTAGCGGGGCAGATACGCAGTATTTT. It translates to CAISGGSGADTQYF.

V and J are TRBV19 and TRBJ2-1; 11 bases are a match to TRBD1. V lost 5 bases to trimming and J lost 2 bases; unmatched junction nucleotides: 8. The CDR3 extends over 17 amino acids. CDR1 LNHDA and CDR2 SQIVND come from the germline V gene (reference sequence). The CDR3 nucleotides read TGTGCCAGTAGTCGGGCCGGGACAGGGGGGGCCTACAATGAGCAGTTCTTC. Residues: CASSRAGTGGAYNEQFF.

In this sample, this clone turned up once. V and J are TRBV5-1 and TRBJ2-3, with TRBD2 matching 10 bases. J was trimmed by 3 bases and V by 0 bases; bases with no gene match: 1. This CDR3 region has 15 residues. Per the germline V gene, CDR1 is SGHRS and CDR2 is YFSETQ. In DNA, the CDR3 is TGCGCCAGCAGCTTGGCGGGACTAGCGACAGATACGCAGTATTTT. This codes for CASSLAGLATDTQYF.

J is TRBJ2-5 and V is TRBV7-2, with 13 bases lining up with TRBD2. The CDR3 is made up of 17 amino acids. With 5 bases clipped from V and 9 bases from J, the junction kept 15 bases outside the gene matches. CDR1 and CDR2 (germline): SGHTA, FQGNSA. DNA of the CDR3: TGTGCCAGCAGCCGACCCCGAGGACTAGCGGGAGAGGTGGCCCAGTACTTC. Translating it yields CASSRPRGLAGEVAQYF.

The rearrangement joins TRBV7-2 to TRBJ1-1, with 7 bases fitting TRBD1. This CDR3 contains 16 residues. Germline V gene sequence: CDR1 SGHTA, CDR2 FQGNSA. Trimming cost V 3 bases and J 4 bases; bases outside gene matches: 11. CDR3 in amino acids: CASSFSRGAGGTEAFF. The DNA for the CDR3 is TGTGCCAGCAGCTTCAGCCGTGGGGCAGGGGGCACTGAAGCTTTCTTT.

The chain carries TRBV18 and TRBJ1-4, with 8 positions matching TRBD1. The germline gives CDR1 KGHSH, CDR2 LQKENI. The CDR3 consists of 16 residues. Trimming took 3 bases from V and 1 from J; bases not matched to a gene: 4. In DNA form, the CDR3 reads TGTGCCAGCTCACCCCCAGGACAGGGAACTAATGAAAAACTGTTTTTT. This gives the protein CASSPPGQGTNEKLFF. The full variable domain, its missing parts supplied by reference TRBV18 and TRBJ1-4, is NAGVMQNPRHLVRRRGQEARLRCSPMKGHSHVYWYRQLPEEGLKFMVYLQKENIIDESGMPKERFSAEFPKEGPSILRIQQVVRGDSAAYFCASSPPGQGTNEKLFFGSGTQLSVL.